This T cell receptor (beta chain) was identified in a study of cytomegalovirus exposure and HLA in healthy donors. General study findings and limits: In a later analysis, common viral pathogens appeared linked to several of the most significant clusters.

V was clipped by 1 base and J by 4 bases; unmatched bases: 5. Germline V gene lookup returns CDR1 SGHVS and CDR2 FQNEAQ. The CDR3 totals 16 residues. Healthy bone marrow donors made up the donors. Remarks on this clone: The antigen is unknown.

A multiplex PCR was run with 60 Vbeta primers and 13 Jbeta primers. Repertoires were generated with immunoSEQ multiplex PCR, while TCRdb's copy carries only in-frame clones and drops some. Among 100,000 to 150,000 clones listed, roughly 80% were seen once. The sequenced material came from PBMCs. The rearrangement joins TRBV7-8 to TRBJ1-3; 9 nucleotides line up with TRBD1. The TCR comes from a man aged 18-30 years in good health and CMV-seropositive. CDR3 region: CASSLEYRGRGNTIYF. The CDR3, as DNA: TGTGCCAGCAGCTTAGAGTACAGGGGGCGGGGAAACACCATATATTTT. The full variable domain, completed using reference TRBV7-8 and TRBJ1-3, is GAGVSQSPRYKVAKRGQDVALRCDPISGHVSLFWYQQALGQGPEFLTYFQNEAQLDKSGLPSDRFFAERPEGSVSTLKIQRTQQEDSAVYLCASSLEYRGRGNTIYFGEGSWLTVV.